The rows below give T cell receptor beta chains drawn from one sample of a study of radiotherapy plus CTLA-4 blockade in lung cancer. The repertoire was sequenced with immunoSEQ multiplex PCR; TCRdb's copy has only in-frame clones and lacks some. The top ten hold 6.9% of the sample, which has 130,000 or so clones, approximately 90% seen once. The sequences come from peripheral blood, collected from a patient treated with radiotherapy plus ipilimumab. The receptors come from a human donor with non-small cell lung cancer that progressed on radiotherapy plus ipilimumab. CDR3s include the opening cysteine and the closing phenylalanine or tryptophan. D genes are given only for firm matches. Not every row has a clone size; where given, it reads once, few, many or a size class.

J gene: TRBJ2-7
clone size: .
D gene: .
V gene: TRBV13
CDR3 DNA: TGTGCCAGCAGCTTAGCACCATCCACCTCGACTAGGGGCGGCGAGCAGTACTTC
CDR3 protein: CASSLAPSTSTRGGEQYF

J gene: TRBJ2-1
clone size: once
D gene: TRBD2
V gene: TRBV5-1
CDR3 DNA: TGCGCCAGCAGGCTTGGGATTCCTGGCGGGAGTTTTCACAATGAGCAGTTCTTC
CDR3 protein: CASRLGIPGGSFHNEQFF

J gene: TRBJ2-7
clone size: .
D gene: .
V gene: TRBV5-4
CDR3 DNA: TGTGCCAGCAGCTTGGCTAGTTCCTACGAGCAGTACTTC
CDR3 protein: CASSLASSYEQYF

J gene: TRBJ1-4
clone size: .
D gene: .
V gene: TRBV27
CDR3 DNA: TGTGCCAGCAGTTTCCGGCCGGAGAGGACGGAAAAACTGTTTTTT
CDR3 protein: CASSFRPERTEKLFF

J gene: TRBJ2-7
clone size: .
D gene: TRBD2
V gene: TRBV5-1
CDR3 DNA: TGCGCCAGCAGCCAACAGCCGGGACTAGCGGATTTAGGCGAGCAGTACTTC
CDR3 protein: CASSQQPGLADLGEQYF

J gene: TRBJ2-2
clone size: .
D gene: .
V gene: TRBV10-2
CDR3 DNA: TGCGCCAGCATTAGAGCGGGTTCGAACACCGGGGAGCTGTTTTTT
CDR3 protein: CASIRAGSNTGELFF

J gene: TRBJ2-3
clone size: .
D gene: .
V gene: TRBV27
CDR3 DNA: TGTGCCAGCAGTTTAGGCCTCGGCACAGATACGCAGTATTTT
CDR3 protein: CASSLGLGTDTQYF

J gene: TRBJ2-1
clone size: .
D gene: TRBD2
V gene: TRBV9
CDR3 DNA: TGTGCCAGCAGCGGGAGTTCTAGCGGACCCTACAATGAGCAGTTCTTC
CDR3 protein: CASSGSSSGPYNEQFF

J gene: TRBJ2-5
clone size: few
D gene: TRBD2
V gene: TRBV6-6
CDR3 DNA: TGTGCCAGCAGTTCCAGCGGACTAGTAAAAGAGACCCAGTACTTC
CDR3 protein: CASSSSGLVKETQYF

J gene: TRBJ2-3
clone size: .
D gene: .
V gene: TRBV20-1
CDR3 DNA: TGCAGTGCTAGATTAACCGATACGCAGTATTTT
CDR3 protein: CSARLTDTQYF

J gene: TRBJ2-1
clone size: .
D gene: .
V gene: TRBV6-1
CDR3 DNA: TGTGCCAGCAGTGATTCGGGACGCTCCTACAATGAGCAGTTCTTC
CDR3 protein: CASSDSGRSYNEQFF

J gene: TRBJ1-1
clone size: .
D gene: .
V gene: TRBV6-1
CDR3 DNA: TGTGCCAGCAGTGTTAAGGGGGGATCATCGAGAAATCTTATGAACACTGAAGCTTTCTTT
CDR3 protein: CASSVKGGSSRNLMNTEAFF

J gene: TRBJ1-1
clone size: .
D gene: .
V gene: TRBV4-1
CDR3 DNA: TGCGCCAGCAGCTCAAGTCCGGGGTTCATGAACACTGAAGCTTTCTTT
CDR3 protein: CASSSSPGFMNTEAFF

J gene: TRBJ1-1
clone size: .
D gene: .
V gene: TRBV29-1
CDR3 DNA: TGCAGCGTTGACAGTGGGACAATCTGGGGCACTGAAGCTTTCTTT
CDR3 protein: CSVDSGTIWGTEAFF

J gene: TRBJ1-3
clone size: .
D gene: TRBD1
V gene: TRBV10-2
CDR3 DNA: TGCGCCAGCAGTGCTGGGACAGGGCCTTTTGGAAACACCATATATTTT
CDR3 protein: CASSAGTGPFGNTIYF

J gene: TRBJ1-2
clone size: once
D gene: .
V gene: TRBV19
CDR3 DNA: TGTGCCAGTAGTGTCACGGATAACTATGGCTACACCTTC
CDR3 protein: CASSVTDNYGYTF

J gene: TRBJ2-1
clone size: .
D gene: .
V gene: TRBV19
CDR3 DNA: TGTGCCAGTAGTAAGGCCCGATACAATGAGCAGTTCTTC
CDR3 protein: CASSKARYNEQFF

J gene: TRBJ1-4
clone size: .
D gene: TRBD1
V gene: TRBV6-6
CDR3 DNA: TGTGCCAGCAGTTACGGGACAGTAAATGAAAAACTGTTTTTT
CDR3 protein: CASSYGTVNEKLFF

J gene: TRBJ2-5
clone size: .
D gene: .
V gene: TRBV5-4
CDR3 DNA: TGTGCCAGCAGCTTGCCTTCACAAGAGACCCAGTACTTC
CDR3 protein: CASSLPSQETQYF

J gene: TRBJ2-1
clone size: .
D gene: TRBD2
V gene: TRBV2
CDR3 DNA: TGTGCCAGCATCACCCCGGGACTAGAAACGGACAATGAGCAGTTCTTC
CDR3 protein: CASITPGLETDNEQFF

J gene: TRBJ1-1
clone size: .
D gene: .
V gene: TRBV7-9
CDR3 DNA: TGTGCCAGCAGCTTAGCGTCCGGGGCTTGGAACACTGAAGCTTTCTTT
CDR3 protein: CASSLASGAWNTEAFF

J gene: TRBJ2-1
clone size: .
D gene: TRBD2
V gene: TRBV10-1
CDR3 DNA: TGCGCCAGCAGTCCGGGACTAGCGATTGATGAGCAGTTCTTC
CDR3 protein: CASSPGLAIDEQFF

J gene: TRBJ2-1
clone size: .
D gene: .
V gene: TRBV2
CDR3 DNA: TGTGCCAGCAGAGCGACGGGAAACAATGAGCAGTTCTTC
CDR3 protein: CASRATGNNEQFF

J gene: TRBJ2-5
clone size: once
D gene: .
V gene: TRBV6-6
CDR3 DNA: TGTGCCAGCAGACCCGGAATGGCGGGACAAGAGACCCAGTACTTC
CDR3 protein: CASRPGMAGQETQYF